This T cell receptor beta chain stems from a study of T cell responses to AZD1222 COVID-19 vaccine. Whole-study findings and limits: Without day 14 samples, only post-peak T cell repertoires were studied.

Notes on this clone: Antigen: not known.

The table came from immunoSEQ multiplex PCR; TCRdb's copy has only in-frame clones and leaves some out. In the table there are fewer than 110,000 clones, over 70% of which are singletons. The sample was peripheral blood, taken on day 0 of AZD1222 vaccination. The sequence was obtained from an adult in good health.

CDR3 residues: CASSSSRLAGGRTSGQFF. In DNA form, the CDR3 reads TGTGCCAGCAGCTCCTCCCGACTAGCGGGGGGAAGGACGTCGGGGCAGTTCTTC. The chain is built from TRBV28 and TRBJ2-1; 13 bases match TRBD2. The length of the CDR3 is 18 residues. V lost 6 bases, J lost 12 bases, and 20 bases stayed unmatched. Germline-derived CDR1 and CDR2 are MDHEN and SYDVKM. The full variable domain, its missing parts supplied by reference TRBV28 and TRBJ2-1, is DVKVTQSSRYLVKRTGEKVFLECVQDMDHENMFWYRQDPGLGLRLIYFSYDVKMKEKGDIPEGYSVSREKKERFSLILESASTNQTSMYLCASSSSRLAGGRTSGQFFGPGTRLTVL.